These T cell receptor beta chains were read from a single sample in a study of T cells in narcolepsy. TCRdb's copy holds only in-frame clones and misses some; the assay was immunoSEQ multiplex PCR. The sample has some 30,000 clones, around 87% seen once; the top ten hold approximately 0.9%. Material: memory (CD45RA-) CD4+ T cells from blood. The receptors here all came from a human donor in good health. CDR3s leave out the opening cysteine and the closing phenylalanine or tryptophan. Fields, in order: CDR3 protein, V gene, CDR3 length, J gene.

cdr3_aa: ASGLGVVSGNTIY
v_call: TRBV12-5
cdr3_length: 13
j_call: TRBJ1-3

cdr3_aa: AWSVWGSENTEAF
v_call: TRBV30
cdr3_length: 13
j_call: TRBJ1-1

cdr3_aa: AWSRAPGQGYNGYT
v_call: TRBV30
cdr3_length: 14
j_call: TRBJ1-2

cdr3_aa: ASSWEVWTSGTYEQY
v_call: TRBV5-5
cdr3_length: 15
j_call: TRBJ2-7

cdr3_aa: AISESLAGGEETQY
v_call: TRBV10-3
cdr3_length: 14
j_call: TRBJ2-5

cdr3_aa: ASSFPGQVNGYT
v_call: TRBV9
cdr3_length: 12
j_call: TRBJ1-2

cdr3_aa: SVEYRGGEKLF
v_call: TRBV29-1
cdr3_length: 11
j_call: TRBJ1-4

cdr3_aa: ASSVSRVGTQY
v_call: TRBV5-6
cdr3_length: 11
j_call: TRBJ2-5

cdr3_aa: AWREDRGLNQPQH
v_call: TRBV30
cdr3_length: 13
j_call: TRBJ1-5

cdr3_aa: ASSLGGRVNEQF
v_call: TRBV5-4
cdr3_length: 12
j_call: TRBJ2-1

cdr3_aa: ASSVVGALSTDTQY
v_call: TRBV19
cdr3_length: 14
j_call: TRBJ2-3

cdr3_aa: ASGDKPYEQY
v_call: TRBV6-5
cdr3_length: 10
j_call: TRBJ2-7

cdr3_aa: ASSLDGYNSPLH
v_call: TRBV7-2
cdr3_length: 12
j_call: TRBJ1-6

cdr3_aa: AWSVTNYGYT
v_call: TRBV30
cdr3_length: 10
j_call: TRBJ1-2

cdr3_aa: ASSFGTNNEKLF
v_call: TRBV5-1
cdr3_length: 12
j_call: TRBJ1-4

cdr3_aa: ASSSRQGGNQPQH
v_call: TRBV19
cdr3_length: 13
j_call: TRBJ1-5

cdr3_aa: ASSAYSSGFTDTQY
v_call: TRBV21-1
cdr3_length: 14
j_call: TRBJ2-3

cdr3_aa: ASSLSAAGGRQPQH
v_call: TRBV7-7
cdr3_length: 14
j_call: TRBJ1-5

cdr3_aa: ASRGSWYYEQY
v_call: TRBV2
cdr3_length: 11
j_call: TRBJ2-7

cdr3_aa: ASSRWASGTGEQY
v_call: TRBV27
cdr3_length: 13
j_call: TRBJ2-7

cdr3_aa: ASSVQGASKGYT
v_call: TRBV28
cdr3_length: 12
j_call: TRBJ1-2

cdr3_aa: ASRVFYAGTSVQETQY
v_call: TRBV10-1
cdr3_length: 16
j_call: TRBJ2-5

cdr3_aa: ASSTTSREYAEAF
v_call: TRBV6-6
cdr3_length: 13
j_call: TRBJ1-1

cdr3_aa: ASSLANRAQY
v_call: TRBV7-8
cdr3_length: 10
j_call: TRBJ2-3

cdr3_aa: SGFRRSSYNEQF
v_call: TRBV29-1
cdr3_length: 12
j_call: TRBJ2-1

cdr3_aa: ASSQDRRVGTGELF
v_call: TRBV4-2
cdr3_length: 14
j_call: TRBJ2-2

cdr3_aa: ASSRSNEQY
v_call: TRBV6-1
cdr3_length: 9
j_call: TRBJ2-7

cdr3_aa: ASSSDRDYGYT
v_call: TRBV7-9
cdr3_length: 11
j_call: TRBJ1-2

cdr3_aa: ASSLGPGADTQY
v_call: TRBV5-4
cdr3_length: 12
j_call: TRBJ2-3